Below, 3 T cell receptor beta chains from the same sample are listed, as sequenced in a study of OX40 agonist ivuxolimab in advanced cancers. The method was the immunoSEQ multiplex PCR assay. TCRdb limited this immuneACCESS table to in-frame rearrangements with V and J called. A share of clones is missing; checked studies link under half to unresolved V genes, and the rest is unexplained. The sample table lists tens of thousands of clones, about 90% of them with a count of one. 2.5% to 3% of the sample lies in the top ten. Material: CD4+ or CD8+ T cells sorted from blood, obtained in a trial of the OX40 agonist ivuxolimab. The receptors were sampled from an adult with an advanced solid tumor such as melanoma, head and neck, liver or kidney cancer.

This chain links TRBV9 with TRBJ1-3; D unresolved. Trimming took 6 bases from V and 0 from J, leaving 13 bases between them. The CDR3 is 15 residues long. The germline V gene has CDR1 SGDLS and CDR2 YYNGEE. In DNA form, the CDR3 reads TGTGCCAGCACCCTAGGCCCCCACTCTGGAAACACCATATATTTT. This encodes CASTLGPHSGNTIYF.

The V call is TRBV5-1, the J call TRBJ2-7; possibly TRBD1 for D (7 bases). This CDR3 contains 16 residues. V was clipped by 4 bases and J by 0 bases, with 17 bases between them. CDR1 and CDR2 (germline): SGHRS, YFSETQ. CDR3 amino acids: CASSAGHRDSSYEQYF. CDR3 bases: TGCGCCAGCAGCGCGGGACACCGGGACAGCTCCTACGAGCAGTACTTC.

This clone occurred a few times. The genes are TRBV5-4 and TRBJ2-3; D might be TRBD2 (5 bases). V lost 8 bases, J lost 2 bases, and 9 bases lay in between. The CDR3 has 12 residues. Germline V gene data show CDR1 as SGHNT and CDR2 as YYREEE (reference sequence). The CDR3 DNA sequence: TGTGCCAGTCGACGGGACACAGATACGCAGTATTTT. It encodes CASRRDTDTQYF.